This T cell receptor beta chain is drawn from a study of monozygotic twins with inflammatory bowel disease. The length of the CDR3 is 20 residues. TCRdb re-called the 5' RACE reads, yielding one record per CDR3 amino acid sequence without DNA. Its table records some 400,000 distinct CDR3 sequences. The chain is built from TRBV6-7 and TRBJ2-3; TCRdb's D gene call, TRBD1, goes unchecked for lack of DNA. TRBV6-7 is sorted into the ORF group, with uncertain function. The sequencing sample was made of blood. This receptor was identified in a human donor with ulcerative colitis or Crohn's disease, or a healthy co-twin of an affected twin (not recorded which). The CDR3 sequence is CASSQIPEYLGHFSTDTQYF.